The 8 T cell receptor beta chains below come from one sample, sequenced in a study of blood T cell repertoires in COVID-19. Assay used: immunoSEQ multiplex PCR; TCRdb lists only in-frame clones, some missing. The table lists around 700,000 clones, more than 80% of them singletons. Sequenced material: peripheral blood. These receptors originate from a woman younger than 35 with acute or convalescent COVID-19.

The chain recombines TRBV3-1 (or the pseudogene TRBV3-2) with TRBJ1-1; D may be TRBD1 (5 bases). The V gene lost 4 bases and the J gene lost 7 bases, with 16 bases spanning the gap. From germline, CDR1 is LGHDT and CDR2 YNNKEL (reference sequence). The CDR3 is 14 residues long. DNA for the CDR3: TGTGCCAGCAGCCCACGGACACCCTCGGGTGAAGCTTTCTTT. This encodes CASSPRTPSGEAFF.

This rearrangement joins TRBV18 to TRBJ1-1, with TRBD1 identical over 8 bases. The ends lost 3 bases at V and 1 base at J; junction bases unmatched: 10. Germline CDR1 is KGHSH and CDR2 is LQKENI. This CDR3 has 17 residues. CDR3 DNA sequence: TGTGCCAGCTCACCTGGGCTGGGGACAGGCGCGAACACTGAAGCTTTCTTT. Its protein is CASSPGLGTGANTEAFF.

The chain employs TRBV7-8 and TRBJ2-3; D uncertain. Trimming took off 4 bases at V and 4 bases at J, with 15 bases between the two ends. The CDR3 has 15 amino acids. Per germline, CDR1 SGHVS and CDR2 FQNEAQ. CDR3 DNA: TGTGCCAGCAGCTCTCCGCTCCAGTTGGCAGATACGCAGTATTTT. As protein: CASSSPLQLADTQYF.

The chain links TRBV19 to TRBJ1-1, with 8 bases that match TRBD1. V was clipped by 5 bases and J by 5 bases; unmatched bases: 7. Germline assignment: CDR1 LNHDA and CDR2 SQIVND (reference sequence). This CDR3 comprises 14 residues. The CDR3 nucleotides are TGTGCCAGTAGTCCCGACAGGGGAAGGACTGAAGCTTTCTTT. Translating gives CASSPDRGRTEAFF.

The chain recombines TRBV19 with TRBJ1-5; no definite D call. This CDR3 comprises 13 residues. From germline, CDR1 is LNHDA and CDR2 SQIVND (reference sequence). Trimming shortened V by 8 bases and J by 0 bases, and 8 bases separated the two germline ends. The CDR3 region is CASATVSNQPQHF. CDR3 coding DNA: TGTGCCAGTGCGACTGTTAGCAATCAGCCCCAGCATTTT.

The V and J genes are TRBV7-2 and TRBJ1-3, with TRBD1 matching over 8 bases. The CDR3 loop spans 14 amino acids. Germline lookup yields CDR1 SGHTA and CDR2 FQGNSA. V dropped 5 bases and J dropped 4; count of bases not matched to a gene: 4. The CDR3, as DNA: TGTGCCAGCAGCCAACGGACAGGGGGAAACACCATATATTTT. Protein sequence: CASSQRTGGNTIYF. The variable domain in full, with the rest retrieved from reference TRBV7-2 and TRBJ1-3, is GAGVSQSPSNKVTEKGKDVELRCDPISGHTALYWYRQSLGQGLEFLIYFQGNSAPDKSGLPSDRFSAERTGGSVSTLTIQRTQQEDSAVYLCASSQRTGGNTIYFGEGSWLTVV.

The chain is built from TRBV9 and TRBJ1-1; D call uncertain. This CDR3 comprises 13 residues. CDR1 and CDR2 (germline): SGDLS, YYNGEE. Trimming removed 4 bases at V and 0 bases at J, with 7 bases between. The CDR3 is CASSLQLNTEAFF. CDR3 DNA sequence: TGTGCCAGCAGCTTGCAGTTGAACACTGAAGCTTTCTTT.

The chain combines TRBV4-1 with TRBJ1-2; TRBD1 aligns across 7 bases. This CDR3 is 15 amino acids long. Trimming took 2 bases from V and 7 from J; bases not matched to a gene: 10. From germline, CDR1 is MGHRA and CDR2 YSYEKL. The CDR3 DNA sequence: TGCGCCAGCAGCCAAACGCAGGGGGGAGAAAGTGGCTACACCTTC. Its protein is CASSQTQGGESGYTF.